This is a list of T cell receptor beta chains from one sample in a study of CD8+CD57+ T cells in acquired aplastic anemia. TCRdb reprocessed the reads with MiXCR, giving one entry per CDR3 protein. The table lists 180,000 or so distinct CDR3 sequences, less than 60% of them singletons. Source material: sorted CD4+, CD8+, or CD8+CD57+ T cells (not recorded which) from PBMCs. Source of these receptors: a human donor with aplastic anemia. Both conserved end residues are trimmed from each CDR3.

TRBV20-1	SASSYGQPPQMTSYNEQF
TRBV6-1	ASRTDTEAF
TRBV20-1	SARGRDWGSTDTQY
TRBV6-5	ASARQAGGGYT
TRBV10-3	AISETPGTGTYEQY
TRBV28	ASSLNPGMNTEAF
TRBV15	ATSRDSIVANYGYT
TRBV2	ASSVGTTNTGELF
TRBV25-1	ASSLGHEQY
TRBV28	ASSNGRAYEQY
TRBV6-5	ASSYSRGGNTDTQY
TRBV10-3	AISGGRAGGTETQY
TRBV24-1	ATSEGRSSGANVLT
TRBV6-5	ASSLRGANTGELF
TRBV7-9	ASSLGGRKAYEQY
TRBV2	ASSRDYTSYEQY
TRBV15	ASSAPGQAYEQY
TRBV25-1	ASSEWRLAGVSHEETQY
TRBV5-1	ASSFGLAGYEQY